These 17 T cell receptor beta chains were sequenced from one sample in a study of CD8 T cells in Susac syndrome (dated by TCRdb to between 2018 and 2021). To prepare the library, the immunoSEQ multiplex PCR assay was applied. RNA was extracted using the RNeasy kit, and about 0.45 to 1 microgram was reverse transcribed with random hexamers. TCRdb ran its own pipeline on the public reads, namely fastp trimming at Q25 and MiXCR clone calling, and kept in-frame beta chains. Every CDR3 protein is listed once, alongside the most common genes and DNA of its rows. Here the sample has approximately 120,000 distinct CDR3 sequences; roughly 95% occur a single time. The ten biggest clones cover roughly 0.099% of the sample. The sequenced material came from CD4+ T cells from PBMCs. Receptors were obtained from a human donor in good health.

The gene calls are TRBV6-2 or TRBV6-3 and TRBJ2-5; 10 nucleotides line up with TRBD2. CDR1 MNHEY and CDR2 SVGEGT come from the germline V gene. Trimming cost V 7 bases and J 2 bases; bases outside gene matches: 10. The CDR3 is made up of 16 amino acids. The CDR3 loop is CASTEGTSDKQETQYF. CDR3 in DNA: TGTGCCAGCACCGAGGGGACTAGCGATAAACAAGAGACCCAGTACTTC.

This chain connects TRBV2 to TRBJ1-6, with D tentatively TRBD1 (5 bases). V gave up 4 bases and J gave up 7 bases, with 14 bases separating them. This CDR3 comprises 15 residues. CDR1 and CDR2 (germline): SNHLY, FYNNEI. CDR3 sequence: CASSGRQTSNSPLHF. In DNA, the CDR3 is TGTGCCAGCAGTGGGAGACAGACTTCAAATTCACCCCTCCACTTT.

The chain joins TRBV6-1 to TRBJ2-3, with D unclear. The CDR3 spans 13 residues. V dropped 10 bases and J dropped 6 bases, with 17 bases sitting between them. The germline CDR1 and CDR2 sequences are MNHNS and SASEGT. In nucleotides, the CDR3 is TGTGCCACCTCAGGACGGAGCATGGATACGCAGTATTTT. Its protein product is CATSGRSMDTQYF.

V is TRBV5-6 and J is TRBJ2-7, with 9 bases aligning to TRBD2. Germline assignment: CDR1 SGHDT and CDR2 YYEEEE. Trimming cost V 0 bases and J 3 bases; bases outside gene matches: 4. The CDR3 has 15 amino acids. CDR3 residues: CASSLGTSAFYEQYF. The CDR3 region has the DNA TGTGCCAGCAGCTTGGGGACTAGCGCTTTCTACGAGCAGTACTTC. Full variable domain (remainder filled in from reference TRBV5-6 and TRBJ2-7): DAGVTQSPTHLIKTRGQQVTLRCSPKSGHDTVSWYQQALGQGPQFIFQYYEEEERQRGNFPDRFSGHQFPNYSSELNVNALLLGDSALYLCASSLGTSAFYEQYFGPGTRLTVT.

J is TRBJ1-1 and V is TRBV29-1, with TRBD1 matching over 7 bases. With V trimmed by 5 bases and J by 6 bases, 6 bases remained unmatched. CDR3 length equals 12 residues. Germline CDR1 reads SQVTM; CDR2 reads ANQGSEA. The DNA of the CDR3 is TGCAGCGTTAGGGACAGTACTCCTGAAGCTTTCTTT. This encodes CSVRDSTPEAFF.

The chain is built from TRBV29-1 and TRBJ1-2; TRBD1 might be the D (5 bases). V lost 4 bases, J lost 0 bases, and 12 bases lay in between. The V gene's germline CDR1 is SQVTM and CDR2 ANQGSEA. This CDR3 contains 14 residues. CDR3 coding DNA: TGCAGCGTTGTAGAACAGGTAGCTAACTATGGCTACACCTTC. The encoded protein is CSVVEQVANYGYTF.

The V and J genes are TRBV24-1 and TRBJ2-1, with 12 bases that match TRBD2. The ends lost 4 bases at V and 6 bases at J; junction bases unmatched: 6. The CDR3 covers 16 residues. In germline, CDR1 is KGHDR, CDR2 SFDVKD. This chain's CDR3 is CATSDRTSGKGNEQFF. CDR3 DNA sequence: TGTGCCACCAGTGACCGGACTAGCGGGAAAGGCAATGAGCAGTTCTTC.

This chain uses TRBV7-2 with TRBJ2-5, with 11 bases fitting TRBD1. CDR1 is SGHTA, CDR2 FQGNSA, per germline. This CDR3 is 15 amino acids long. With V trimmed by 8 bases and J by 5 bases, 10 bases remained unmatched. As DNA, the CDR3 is TGTGCCAGCGCTCGGACAGGGGGCGTTCAGGAGACCCAGTACTTC. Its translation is CASARTGGVQETQYF.

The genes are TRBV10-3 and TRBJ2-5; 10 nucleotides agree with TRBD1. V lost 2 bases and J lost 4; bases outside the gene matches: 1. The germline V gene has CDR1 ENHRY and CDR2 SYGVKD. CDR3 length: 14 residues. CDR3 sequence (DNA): TGTGCCATCAGTGAGGACAGGGGGCGAGAGACCCAGTACTTC. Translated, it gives CAISEDRGRETQYF.

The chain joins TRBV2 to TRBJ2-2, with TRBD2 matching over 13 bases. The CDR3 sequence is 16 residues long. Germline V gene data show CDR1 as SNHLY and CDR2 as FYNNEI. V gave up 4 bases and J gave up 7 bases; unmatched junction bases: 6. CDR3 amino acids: CASSGGTSGDHGELFF. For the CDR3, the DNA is TGTGCCAGCAGTGGGGGGACTAGCGGGGATCACGGGGAGCTGTTTTTT.

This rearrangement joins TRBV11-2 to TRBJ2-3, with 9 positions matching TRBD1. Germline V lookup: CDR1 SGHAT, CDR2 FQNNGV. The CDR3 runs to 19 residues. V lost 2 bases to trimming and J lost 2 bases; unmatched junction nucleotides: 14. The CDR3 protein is CASSLSLRPGQGNTDTQYF. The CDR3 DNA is TGTGCCAGCAGCTTAAGCTTGAGACCCGGACAGGGGAACACAGATACGCAGTATTTT.

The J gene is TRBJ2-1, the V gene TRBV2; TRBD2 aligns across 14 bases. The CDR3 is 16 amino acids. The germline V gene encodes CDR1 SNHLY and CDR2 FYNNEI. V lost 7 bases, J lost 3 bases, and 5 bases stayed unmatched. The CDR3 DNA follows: TGTGCCAGCACCACCGGGACTAGCGGGGGCTACAATGAGCAGTTCTTC. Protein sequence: CASTTGTSGGYNEQFF.

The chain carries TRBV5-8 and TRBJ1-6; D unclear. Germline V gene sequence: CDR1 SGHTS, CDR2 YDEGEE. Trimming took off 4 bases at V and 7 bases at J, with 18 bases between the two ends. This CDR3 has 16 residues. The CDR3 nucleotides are TGTGCCAGCAGCGCCTCAACCGGGAAAGGAAATTCACCCCTCCACTTT. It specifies CASSASTGKGNSPLHF.

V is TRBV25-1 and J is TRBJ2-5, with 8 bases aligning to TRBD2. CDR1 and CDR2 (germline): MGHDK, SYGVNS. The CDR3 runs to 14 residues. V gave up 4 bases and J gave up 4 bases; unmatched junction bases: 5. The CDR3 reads CASSAAGGGETQYF. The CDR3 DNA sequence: TGTGCCAGCAGTGCGGCGGGAGGCGGAGAGACCCAGTACTTC.

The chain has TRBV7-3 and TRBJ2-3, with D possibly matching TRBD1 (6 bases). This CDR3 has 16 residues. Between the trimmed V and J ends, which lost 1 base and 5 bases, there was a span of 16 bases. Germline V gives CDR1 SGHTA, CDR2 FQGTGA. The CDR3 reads CASSLIGQSSRDTQYF. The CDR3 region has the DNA TGTGCCAGCAGCTTAATCGGACAGAGTAGCCGAGATACGCAGTATTTT. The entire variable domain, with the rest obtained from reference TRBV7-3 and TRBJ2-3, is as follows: GAGVSQTPSNKVTEKGKYVELRCDPISGHTALYWYRQSLGQGPEFLIYFQGTGAADDSGLPNDRFFAVRPEGSVSTLKIQRTERGDSAVYLCASSLIGQSSRDTQYFGPGTRLTVL.

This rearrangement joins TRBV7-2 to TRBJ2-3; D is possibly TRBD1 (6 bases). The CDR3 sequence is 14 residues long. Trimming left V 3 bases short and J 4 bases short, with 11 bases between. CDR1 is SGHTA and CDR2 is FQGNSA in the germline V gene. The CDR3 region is CASSFRGYADTQYF. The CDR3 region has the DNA TGTGCCAGCAGCTTTAGGGGGTATGCAGATACGCAGTATTTT.

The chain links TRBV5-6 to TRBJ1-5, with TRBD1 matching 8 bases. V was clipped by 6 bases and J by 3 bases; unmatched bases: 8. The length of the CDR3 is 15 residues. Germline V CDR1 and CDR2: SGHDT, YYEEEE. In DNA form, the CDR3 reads TGTGCCAGCAACCTACAGGGGGTGAACAATCAGCCCCAGCATTTT. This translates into CASNLQGVNNQPQHF.